Below are 10 T cell receptor beta chains sequenced from a single sample in a study of patients and donors after allogeneic stem cell transplantation. Each CDR3 protein gets one entry after TCRdb re-called the RT-PCR reads with MiXCR. The sample contains 200,000 to 250,000 distinct CDR3 sequences, about 14% of which appear only once. The sequencing sample was made of blood, either unsorted or a sorted T cell fraction (not recorded which). The receptors here all came from a human donor who was either an allogeneic HSCT recipient or a stem cell or donor lymphocyte infusion donor (not recorded which). It is not recorded whose cells these are; they may come from a transplant donor.

This clonotype occurred a few times. The rearrangement joins TRBV27 to TRBJ1-6; D unresolved. The germline gives CDR1 MNHEY, CDR2 SMNVEV (reference sequence). The CDR3 is made up of 17 amino acids. The ends were cut back, 5 bases at V and 3 bases at J, with 17 bases in the middle. The chain's CDR3 is CASSPDPRGDYNSPLHF. In DNA form, the CDR3 reads TGTGCCAGCAGTCCGGACCCCCGAGGAGACTATAATTCACCCCTCCACTTT.

This chain joins TRBV7-3 and TRBJ2-1; no clear D gene. CDR1 is SGHTA and CDR2 is FQGTGA in the germline V gene. V lost 5 bases and J 4 bases, leaving 12 bases between the germline ends. The CDR3 covers 14 residues. The CDR3 DNA sequence: TGTGCCAGCAGCCTAGGAGACGGGTACAATGAGCAGTTCTTC. The encoded protein is CASSLGDGYNEQFF. Full variable domain (outside the CDR3, taken from reference TRBV7-3 and TRBJ2-1): GAGVSQTPSNKVTEKGKYVELRCDPISGHTALYWYRQSLGQGPEFLIYFQGTGAADDSGLPNDRFFAVRPEGSVSTLKIQRTERGDSAVYLCASSLGDGYNEQFFGPGTRLTVL.

This rearrangement joins TRBV27 to TRBJ1-5; D gene unclear. CDR3 length equals 14 residues. Per germline, CDR1 MNHEY and CDR2 SMNVEV (reference sequence). V lost 4 bases, J lost 0 bases, and 7 bases lay in between. CDR3 sequence reads: CASSYSRSNQPQHF. DNA for the CDR3: TGTGCCAGCAGTTACAGTCGTAGCAATCAGCCCCAGCATTTT.

This clonotype has at least ten counts. The chain's CDR3 is CASSFLPPGSGANVLTF. Here the CDR3 DNA reads TGCGCCAGCAGCTTCCTTCCCCCAGGGTCTGGGGCCAACGTCCTGACTTTC. This sequence joins TRBV5-1 and TRBJ2-6; the D gene is possibly TRBD1 (5 bases). The CDR3 has 17 amino acids. Trimming pared 2 bases from V and 1 base from J, leaving 13 bases between. Germline CDR1 is SGHRS and CDR2 is YFSETQ.

This clonotype was seen only a few times. This sequence joins TRBV29-1 and TRBJ2-7; TRBD2 matches at 7 bases. J lost 1 base, V lost 6 bases, and 6 bases had no gene match. The CDR3 extends over 13 amino acids. The germline CDR1 and CDR2 sequences are SQVTM and ANQGSEA. CDR3 nucleotides: TGCAGCGTCCGGGACTACAAATCCTACGAGCAGTACTTC. Residues: CSVRDYKSYEQYF.

This rearrangement joins TRBV2 to TRBJ2-7; 10 bases match TRBD2. The CDR3 loop spans 14 amino acids. The germline CDR1 and CDR2 sequences are SNHLY and FYNNEI. Trimming removed 4 bases from V and 6 bases from J; junction bases left unmatched: 6. The CDR3 protein is CASSALAGVGEQYF. CDR3 in DNA: TGTGCCAGCAGTGCTCTAGCGGGAGTAGGCGAGCAGTACTTC.

This clonotype was observed a handful of times. This chain connects TRBV9 to TRBJ1-2; 9 bases align to TRBD1. CDR1 SGDLS and CDR2 YYNGEE come from the germline V gene. This CDR3 comprises 13 residues. V trimming: 3 bases; J trimming: 9 bases; junction bases outside the gene matches: 6. This chain's CDR3 is CASSEGQGYSYTF. The CDR3 coding sequence is TGTGCCAGCAGCGAGGGACAGGGATATAGCTACACCTTC.

This clonotype was seen a few times. This chain uses TRBV2 with TRBJ2-6; no clear D gene. CDR1 is SNHLY, CDR2 FYNNEI, per germline. The V end was cut by 7 bases, the J end by 0 bases, with 13 bases between. The CDR3 totals 16 residues. The CDR3 protein is CASKWQKSSGANVLTF. The CDR3 DNA follows: TGTGCCAGCAAATGGCAGAAGAGCTCTGGGGCCAACGTCCTGACTTTC.

This clonotype was seen more than once but under ten times. The V gene is TRBV11-3, the J gene TRBJ2-1; a possible D gene is TRBD1 (5 bases). V was cut by 5 bases and J by 4 bases, with 15 bases left in between. This CDR3 has 15 residues. The germline V gene encodes CDR1 SGHNT and CDR2 YENEEA. This CDR3 is CASSHLGQTYNEQFF. The CDR3 DNA reads TGTGCCAGCAGCCATCTAGGACAAACATACAATGAGCAGTTCTTC.

This clonotype appeared a few times. The chain employs TRBV2 and TRBJ1-6, with TRBD1 matching over 7 bases. The V gene's germline CDR1 is SNHLY and CDR2 FYNNEI. The CDR3 runs to 15 residues. Losses at the gene ends were 6 bases for V and 7 bases for J; bases not matched to a gene: 9. CDR3 protein: CASSSTGQENSPLHF. In DNA form, the CDR3 reads TGTGCCAGCAGCTCGACAGGGCAGGAAAATTCACCCCTCCACTTT.